This T cell receptor beta chain was found in a study of T cell responses to AZD1222 COVID-19 vaccine. Study observations and caveats: In a largely white British group with more females than males, clonal diversity was possibly underestimated. Receipt of two AZD1222 doses was followed by a rise in Spike-specific TCR breadth and depth. It was only five to seven AZD1222 recipients who were seropositive at baseline. Dominant CD4 TCR responses targeted spike regions 160-218 and 743-854.

This clone was counted a single time. No antigen is known for it. Assay: immunoSEQ multiplex PCR; the TCRdb copy retains only in-frame clones and omits some. The profile shows roughly 86,000 clones, 85% of them singletons. The V end lost 1 base, the J end lost 2 bases, and 6 bases lay between the germline ends. Germline-derived CDR1 and CDR2 are SGHVS and FQNEAQ. This CDR3 has 14 residues. This specimen consisted of peripheral blood, obtained 28 days after the second AZD1222 dose. The sequence derives from an adult who received the AZD1222 COVID-19 vaccine. This rearrangement joins TRBV7-8 to TRBJ1-5; no clear D gene. The CDR3 coding sequence is TGTGCCAGCAGCTTAGTGGGCGGCAATCAGCCCCAGCATTTT. It is translated as CASSLVGGNQPQHF.